Below are 27 T cell receptor beta chains sequenced from a single sample in a study of Ad26.COV2.S vaccination and SARS-CoV-2 variants. TCRdb keeps only in-frame clones here, not all; method: immunoSEQ multiplex PCR. The table has over 350,000 clones, around nine tenths seen once; the top ten hold under 4%. Regarding treatment: over 15 received Ad26.COV2.S at low or high dose, single or two shots; roughly 5 received placebo; per-sample allocation not given. Sampling occurred on day 63 after the first vaccine or placebo injection. Sequences were derived from peripheral blood, sampled in a trial of Ad26.COV2.S vaccine versus placebo. The receptors were sampled from a person aged 18-60 years who received the Ad26.COV2.S COVID-19 vaccine or a placebo.

The chain is built from TRBV6-5 and TRBJ2-7, with D perhaps matching TRBD1 (5 bases). The germline V gene encodes CDR1 MNHEY and CDR2 SVGAGI. V was pared by 7 bases and J by 4 bases, with 11 bases between. The length of the CDR3 is 12 residues. The CDR3, as DNA: TGTGCCAGCACGGACACCCGTTACGAGCAGTACTTC. Translation gives CASTDTRYEQYF.

This chain joins TRBV18 and TRBJ1-2, with D tentatively TRBD1 (5 bases). CDR1 KGHSH and CDR2 LQKENI come from the germline V gene. Trimming removed 3 bases at V and 5 bases at J, with 16 bases between. This CDR3 comprises 15 residues. In DNA, the CDR3 is TGTGCCAGCTCACCCCCGGGCCAGGGACTGTATGGCTACACCTTC. The encoded protein is CASSPPGQGLYGYTF.

This clone has only a few counts. The chain links TRBV5-8 to TRBJ1-5, with 7 bases fitting TRBD1. The V segment lost 2 bases and the J segment 5 bases; nucleotides outside the gene matches: 10. This CDR3 is 16 amino acids long. The V gene's germline CDR1 is SGHTS and CDR2 YDEGEE. CDR3 sequence: CASSFAADRIHQPQHF. CDR3 sequence (DNA): TGTGCCAGCAGCTTTGCTGCGGACAGGATTCATCAGCCCCAGCATTTT.

The rearrangement joins TRBV29-1 to TRBJ2-1; D may match TRBD1 or TRBD2 (5 bases each). CDR1 is SQVTM, CDR2 ANQGSEA, per germline. The CDR3 has 15 residues. Trimming left V 3 bases short and J 4 bases short, with 16 bases between. CDR3 loop: CSVDGGTTEYNEQFF. Written as DNA, the CDR3 is TGCAGCGTTGATGGGGGTACGACAGAATACAATGAGCAGTTCTTC.

This chain uses TRBV6-1 with TRBJ2-2; D is uncertain. Trimming removed 0 bases at V and 0 bases at J, with 5 bases between. This CDR3 comprises 15 residues. Germline CDR1 reads MNHNS; CDR2 reads SASEGT. The CDR3 region is CASSEASANTGELFF. As DNA, the CDR3 is TGTGCCAGCAGTGAAGCGTCAGCGAACACCGGGGAGCTGTTTTTT.

This clone turned up a few times. The chain carries TRBV7-9 and TRBJ2-2; no clear D. CDR3 length equals 16 residues. V was pared by 5 bases and J by 0 bases, with 13 bases between. CDR1 is SEHNR, CDR2 FQNEAQ, per germline (reference sequence). The CDR3 is CASSTLRVTNTGELFF. CDR3 nucleotide sequence: TGTGCCAGCAGCACCCTCCGGGTTACGAACACCGGGGAGCTGTTTTTT.

This rearrangement joins TRBV2 to TRBJ1-1; D ambiguous. Germline CDR1 reads SNHLY; CDR2 reads FYNNEI. The CDR3 length is 12 residues. V lost 1 base and J 7 bases, leaving 7 bases between the germline ends. CDR3 residues: CASSEVGFEAFF. CDR3 in DNA: TGTGCCAGCAGTGAAGTTGGGTTTGAAGCTTTCTTT.

The rearrangement joins TRBV7-9 to TRBJ1-2, with 7 bases identical to TRBD1. Looked up from germline, CDR1 is SEHNR and CDR2 is FQNEAQ (reference sequence). V dropped 0 bases and J dropped 0; count of bases not matched to a gene: 10. The CDR3 contains 18 residues. As DNA, the CDR3 is TGTGCCAGCAGCTTAGCATCCGGGACAGCCGATTCTAACTATGGCTACACCTTC. As protein: CASSLASGTADSNYGYTF.

The J gene is TRBJ1-4, the V gene TRBV6-5; TRBD1 matches at 8 bases. Germline CDR1 MNHEY, CDR2 SVGAGI. The CDR3 has 15 residues. V shed 5 bases and J 8 bases; nucleotides not matched to a gene: 10. Here the CDR3 reads CASSKGQARREKLFF. The DNA for the CDR3 is TGTGCCAGCAGTAAGGGACAGGCCCGAAGGGAAAAACTGTTTTTT.

V gene TRBV24-1 combines with J gene TRBJ1-5; the match to TRBD1 covers 7 bases. The CDR3 is 12 residues long. Germline V CDR1 and CDR2: KGHDR, SFDVKD. The trim removed 10 bases at V and 7 bases at J, leaving 6 bases unmatched. CDR3 residues: CATSQGWQPQHF. In nucleotides, the CDR3 is TGTGCCACGTCACAGGGGTGGCAGCCCCAGCATTTT.

This chain connects TRBV20-1 to TRBJ2-7; D could derive from TRBD1 or TRBD2 (5 bases each). The CDR3 covers 14 residues. CDR1 is DFQATT, CDR2 SNEGSKA, per germline (reference sequence). Trimming removed 3 bases at V and 6 bases at J, with 18 bases between. CDR3 sequence: CSASTGTDESEQYF. The CDR3 DNA is TGCAGTGCTAGTACCGGGACGGATGAGTCCGAGCAGTACTTC.

The chain uses TRBV24-1 and TRBJ2-7; maybe TRBD2 (7 bases). Deletions cut 7 bases from V and 0 bases from J, with 18 bases between. CDR1 KGHDR and CDR2 SFDVKD come from the germline V gene. The CDR3 extends over 16 amino acids. Here the CDR3 DNA reads TGTGCCACCAGGTACATTGGGGGGGCAACCTCCTACGAGCAGTACTTC. Its translation: CATRYIGGATSYEQYF.

The chain is built from TRBV4-3 and TRBJ2-7; TRBD2 might be the D (5 bases). Germline lookup yields CDR1 LGHNA and CDR2 YSLEER. V dropped 1 base and J dropped 6 bases, with 16 bases sitting between them. This CDR3 region has 15 residues. CDR3 bases: TGCGCCAGCAGCCAAGCCCTCGAGGGATGGGGCGAGCAGTACTTC. It encodes CASSQALEGWGEQYF.

The gene calls are TRBV12-3 or TRBV12-4 and TRBJ1-2; a possible D gene is TRBD1 (5 bases). V dropped 5 bases and J dropped 4 bases, with 11 bases sitting between them. This CDR3 has 13 residues. Written as DNA, the CDR3 is TGTGCCAGCAGTGGACCGACAGTCTATGGCTACACCTTC. Encoded protein: CASSGPTVYGYTF.

This clone was counted once. CDR3 in amino acids: CASSIQGFRGYNEQFF. CDR3 nucleotides: TGTGCCAGTAGTATACAGGGCTTTAGGGGGTACAATGAGCAGTTCTTC. The V call is TRBV19, the J call TRBJ2-1, with D possibly matching TRBD1 (6 bases). CDR3 size: 16 residues. Germline lookup yields CDR1 LNHDA and CDR2 SQIVND (reference sequence). Trimming cost V 2 bases and J 4 bases, with 15 bases left between them. Filled out from reference TRBV19 and TRBJ2-1, the complete variable domain reads DGGITQSPKYLFRKEGQNVTLSCEQNLNHDAMYWYRQDPGQGLRLIYYSQIVNDFQKGDIAEGYSVSREKKESFPLTVTSAQKNPTAFYLCASSIQGFRGYNEQFFGPGTRLTVL.

This chain connects TRBV5-3 to TRBJ2-1; 11 bases match TRBD2. TRBV5-3 is sorted into the ORF group, with uncertain function. Unmatched junction bases numbered 14, after V lost 3 bases and J lost 9 bases. The CDR3 totals 17 residues. DNA of the CDR3: TGTGCCAGAAGCTCTGCCCGGGGTAGCGGGGGGGAAGGTGAGCAGTTCTTC. Translating it yields CARSSARGSGGEGEQFF.

A word on this clone: The same CDR3 also results from other DNA sequences found in this sample. The chain uses TRBV27 and TRBJ2-1; tentatively, D is TRBD2 (5 bases). This CDR3 has 13 residues. The germline CDR1 and CDR2 sequences are MNHEY and SMNVEV (reference sequence). The V and J ends lost 6 bases and 3 bases respectively, with 9 bases between them. CDR3 DNA sequence: TGTGCCAGCAGCCTGGGGAGCTACAATGAGCAGTTCTTC. This encodes CASSLGSYNEQFF.

The J gene is TRBJ2-1, the V gene TRBV11-2, with 13 bases that match TRBD2. Germline loops: CDR1 SGHAT, CDR2 FQNNGV. The V and J ends lost 5 bases and 0 bases, in that order; junction bases with no gene match: 10. The CDR3 consists of 19 residues. This chain's CDR3 is CASSGMTSGGRPSYNEQFF. For the CDR3, the DNA is TGTGCCAGCAGCGGAATGACTAGCGGGGGGCGTCCCTCCTACAATGAGCAGTTCTTC.

CDR3 region: CASSPPWETQYF. CDR3 DNA sequence: TGTGCCAGCTCACCACCCTGGGAGACCCAGTACTTC. V gene TRBV18 combines with J gene TRBJ2-5, with no clear D. This CDR3 spans 12 amino acids. Germline CDR1 is KGHSH and CDR2 is LQKENI. The V gene lost 0 bases and the J gene lost 5 bases, with 4 bases spanning the gap.

The chain employs TRBV15 and TRBJ1-2; D not certain. This CDR3 comprises 14 residues. V lost 2 bases and J 3 bases, leaving 10 bases between the germline ends. CDR1 and CDR2 (germline): LNHNV, YYDKDF (reference sequence). CDR3 bases: TGTGCCACCAGCAGAAATCAGGAGGACTATGGCTACACCTTC. It translates to CATSRNQEDYGYTF.

The chain employs TRBV7-6 and TRBJ2-7; tentatively, D is TRBD2 (6 bases). V dropped 1 base and J dropped 2 bases, with 15 bases sitting between them. The CDR3 consists of 16 residues. Germline V gene lookup returns CDR1 SGHVS and CDR2 FNYEAQ. The CDR3 nucleotides are TGTGCCAGCAGCTTAGGGACGGGGACTCGCCCCTACGAGCAGTACTTC. Translating gives CASSLGTGTRPYEQYF.

The genes are TRBV5-8 and TRBJ2-5; the match to TRBD2 covers 7 bases. After removal of 4 bases from V and 5 bases from J, the junction contained 11 bases not matched to a gene. Germline loops: CDR1 SGHTS, CDR2 YDEGEE. This CDR3 has 15 residues. CDR3 sequence (DNA): TGTGCCAGCAGCCGAACTAGCGCAAGGGAGGAGACCCAGTACTTC. Translated, it gives CASSRTSAREETQYF.

The CDR3 region is CASSVLGVGYTF. Here the CDR3 DNA reads TGTGCCAGCAGCGTGCTGGGGGTTGGCTACACCTTC. The chain carries TRBV7-8 and TRBJ1-2, with D perhaps matching TRBD1 (5 bases). Germline V gene lookup returns CDR1 SGHVS and CDR2 FQNEAQ. V lost 5 bases and J lost 7, with 11 bases in between. This CDR3 has 12 amino acids.

V is TRBV12-3 or TRBV12-4 and J is TRBJ2-5; D is uncertain. The CDR3 runs to 11 residues. With 7 bases removed from V and 5 bases from J, the gap between germline ends came to 8 bases. DNA of the CDR3: TGTGCCAGCACCGCCGGGGAGACCCAGTACTTC. The encoded protein is CASTAGETQYF.

The V gene is TRBV2, the J gene TRBJ1-2; TRBD1 aligns across 7 bases. The V gene's germline CDR1 is SNHLY and CDR2 FYNNEI. J was trimmed by 1 base and V by 4 bases; bases with no gene match: 18. This CDR3 region has 19 residues. CDR3 DNA sequence: TGTGCCAGCAGTGTCCCGCCCAGAATTACAGGGGAGGGTAACTATGGCTACACCTTC. It is translated as CASSVPPRITGEGNYGYTF.

The rearrangement joins TRBV24-1 to TRBJ2-7; D possibly corresponds to TRBD1 (5 bases). Germline V gene sequence: CDR1 KGHDR, CDR2 SFDVKD. This CDR3 has 9 amino acids. The CDR3 sequence: CEGIYEQYF. The CDR3 DNA reads TGTGAGGGGATCTACGAGCAGTACTTC.

The chain employs TRBV6-2 or TRBV6-3 and TRBJ2-5, with D possibly matching TRBD1 (6 bases). This CDR3 has 17 amino acids. The germline CDR1 and CDR2 sequences are MNHEY and SVGEGT. V was clipped by 5 bases and J by 5 bases, with 24 bases between them. The CDR3 reads CASSQGSTPSSRETQYF. CDR3 nucleotide sequence: TGTGCCAGCAGTCAGGGGAGTACTCCCTCCTCGCGGGAGACCCAGTACTTC.